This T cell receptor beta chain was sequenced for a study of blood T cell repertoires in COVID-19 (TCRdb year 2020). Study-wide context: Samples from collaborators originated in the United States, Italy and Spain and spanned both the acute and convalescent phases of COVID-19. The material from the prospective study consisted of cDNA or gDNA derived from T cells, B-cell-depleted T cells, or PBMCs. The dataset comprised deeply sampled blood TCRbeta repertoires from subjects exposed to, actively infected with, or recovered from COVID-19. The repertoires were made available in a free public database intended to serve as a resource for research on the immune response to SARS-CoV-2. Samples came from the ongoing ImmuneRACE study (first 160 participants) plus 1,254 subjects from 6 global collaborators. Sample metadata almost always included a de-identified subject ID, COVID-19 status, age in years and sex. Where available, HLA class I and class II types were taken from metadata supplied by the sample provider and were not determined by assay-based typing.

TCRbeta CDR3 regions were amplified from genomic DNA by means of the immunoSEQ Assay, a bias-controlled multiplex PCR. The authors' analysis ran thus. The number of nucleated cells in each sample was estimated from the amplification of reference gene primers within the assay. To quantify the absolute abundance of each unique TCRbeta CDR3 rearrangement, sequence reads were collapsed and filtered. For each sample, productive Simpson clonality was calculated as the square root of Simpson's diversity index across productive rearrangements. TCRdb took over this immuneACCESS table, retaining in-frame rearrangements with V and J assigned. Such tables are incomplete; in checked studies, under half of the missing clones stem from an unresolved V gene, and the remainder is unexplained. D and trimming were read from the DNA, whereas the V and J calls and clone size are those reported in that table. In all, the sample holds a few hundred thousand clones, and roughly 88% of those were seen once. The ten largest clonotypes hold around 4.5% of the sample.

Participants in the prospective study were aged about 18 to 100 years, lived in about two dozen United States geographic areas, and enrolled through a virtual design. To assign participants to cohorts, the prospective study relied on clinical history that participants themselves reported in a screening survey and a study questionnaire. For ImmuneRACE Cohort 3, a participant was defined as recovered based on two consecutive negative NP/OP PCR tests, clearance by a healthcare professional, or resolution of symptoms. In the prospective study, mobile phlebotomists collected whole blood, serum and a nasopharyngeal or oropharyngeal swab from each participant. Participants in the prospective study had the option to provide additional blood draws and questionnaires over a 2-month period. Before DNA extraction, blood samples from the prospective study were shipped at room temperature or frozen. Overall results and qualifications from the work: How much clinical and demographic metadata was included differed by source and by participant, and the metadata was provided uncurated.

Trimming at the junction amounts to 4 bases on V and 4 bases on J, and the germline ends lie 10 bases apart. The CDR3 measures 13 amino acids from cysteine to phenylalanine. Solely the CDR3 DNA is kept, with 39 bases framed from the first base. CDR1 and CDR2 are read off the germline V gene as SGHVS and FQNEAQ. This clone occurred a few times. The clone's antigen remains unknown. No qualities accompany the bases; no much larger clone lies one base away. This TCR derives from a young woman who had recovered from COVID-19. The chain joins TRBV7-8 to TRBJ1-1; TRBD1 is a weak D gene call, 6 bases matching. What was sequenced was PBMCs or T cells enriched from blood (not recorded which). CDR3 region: CASSSTRGTEAFF. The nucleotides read TGTGCCAGCAGCTCTACCAGGGGCACTGAAGCTTTCTTT.